Detailed here is one T cell receptor beta chain. In germline, CDR1 is LNHDA, CDR2 SQIVND (reference sequence). CDR3 length: 13 amino acids. V was trimmed by 7 bases and J by 7 bases, leaving 14 bases between them. The sample is drawn from a study of blood T cell repertoires in COVID-19. Study summary: Whether acute or convalescent, the COVID-19 samples came from the United States, Italy and Spain. Sources were T cells, B-cell-depleted T cells, or PBMCs; the material itself was cDNA or gDNA.

Methods used by the authors: Amplifying reference gene primers gave estimates of nucleated cell counts. Sequenced by immunoSEQ multiplex PCR; TCRdb stores in-frame clones only, minus some. The D gene and trimming were derived from the DNA, and the V and J assignments and clone size from that table. The data contain hundreds of thousands of clones, around 84% of them singletons. This rearrangement joins TRBV19 to TRBJ1-5, with unresolved D. This receptor was taken from a man aged 25-45 years with active or convalescent COVID-19. Sample: peripheral blood. The CDR3 here is CASTAASRQPQHF. In DNA form, the CDR3 reads TGTGCCAGTACTGCGGCGAGTAGACAGCCCCAGCATTTT.